One sample yielded the 30 T cell receptor beta chains listed below, sequenced in a study of T cell repertoires in cytomegalovirus infection. One entry per CDR3 protein results from TCRdb running MiXCR on the reads. The sample contains about 140,000 distinct CDR3 sequences, 5.5% to 8% of which appear only once. The sample was PBMCs. These receptors were taken from a human donor in good health (CMV status not recorded). Some clones in this sample may be carry-over from other donors' samples.

This clonotype was counted between two and nine times. This chain uses TRBV20-1 with TRBJ2-1, with a possible D match to TRBD2 (5 bases). Germline V gene data show CDR1 as DFQATT and CDR2 as SNEGSKA (reference sequence). The CDR3 is 14 residues long. V lost 4 bases and J lost 7, with 17 bases in between. CDR3 in amino acids: CSANSGSLSNEQFF. As DNA, the CDR3 is TGCAGTGCTAATTCGGGGTCTCTTAGTAATGAGCAGTTCTTC.

The chain links TRBV19 to TRBJ1-5, with D uncertain. Trimming removed 2 bases at V and 0 bases at J, with 8 bases between. The CDR3 extends over 15 amino acids. Per germline, CDR1 LNHDA and CDR2 SQIVND (reference sequence). CDR3 residues: CASSISRNSNQPQHF. CDR3 bases: TGTGCCAGTAGTATATCGCGGAATAGCAATCAGCCCCAGCATTTT.

This clonotype turned up a few times. The CDR3 nucleotides read TGTGCCAGCAGCCCGACCTGGGGCGAGCAGTACTTC. Its protein product is CASSPTWGEQYF. V usage is TRBV7-2 and J usage is TRBJ2-7; D is ambiguous. Germline CDR1 SGHTA, CDR2 FQGNSA. The CDR3 is 12 residues long. Trimming cost V 5 bases and J 6 bases, with 11 bases left between them.

This clonotype was detected ten times or more. The chain employs TRBV7-2 and TRBJ2-5, with 9 bases that match TRBD2. Germline V CDR1 and CDR2: SGHTA, FQGNSA. This CDR3 spans 16 amino acids. With 4 bases clipped from V and 2 bases from J, the junction kept 8 bases outside the gene matches. CDR3 sequence (DNA): TGTGCCAGCAGCTGGAGAGCGGGGGGCACACAAGAGACCCAGTACTTC. Its translation is CASSWRAGGTQETQYF.

Many counts were recorded for this clonotype. The V call is TRBV4-2, the J call TRBJ2-1; D not resolved. The V gene lost 3 bases and the J gene lost 9 bases, with 6 bases spanning the gap. The CDR3 spans 11 residues. Germline values: CDR1 LGHNA, CDR2 YNFKEQ. DNA of the CDR3: TGTGCCAGCAGCCAGCGTTTTGAGCAGTTCTTC. Translating gives CASSQRFEQFF.

This clonotype was observed a few times. In DNA form, the CDR3 reads TGTGCCAGCAGTTTATCAGGGCTCCGCGAGCAGTACTTC. It is translated as CASSLSGLREQYF. The chain links TRBV27 to TRBJ2-7; D remains unclear. CDR1 MNHEY and CDR2 SMNVEV come from the germline V gene (reference sequence). The CDR3 sequence is 13 residues long. V lost 0 bases and J 6 bases, leaving 9 bases between the germline ends.

This clonotype was seen repeatedly, ten times or more. This chain joins TRBV20-1 and TRBJ2-7, with a tentative D call TRBD1 (5 bases). V was cut by 2 bases and J by 2 bases, with 16 bases left in between. Germline CDR1 DFQATT, CDR2 SNEGSKA (reference sequence). The CDR3 has 15 amino acids. CDR3 DNA sequence: TGCAGTGCTAGACGAACAGGCCGACTGGCCTACGAGCAGTACTTC. Its protein product is CSARRTGRLAYEQYF.

This clonotype was seen repeatedly, ten times or more. CDR3 sequence reads: CASSLLVGGDYEQYF. CDR3 bases: TGTGCCAGCAGCTTATTGGTCGGGGGGGACTACGAGCAGTACTTC. The chain uses TRBV7-2 and TRBJ2-7, with 8 bases identical to TRBD2. Germline-derived CDR1 and CDR2 are SGHTA and FQGNSA. The CDR3 has 15 amino acids. The V gene end was trimmed by 2 bases and the J gene end by 3 bases; junction bases not matched to a gene: 6. Complete variable domain (other parts from reference TRBV7-2 and TRBJ2-7): GAGVSQSPSNKVTEKGKDVELRCDPISGHTALYWYRQSLGQGLEFLIYFQGNSAPDKSGLPSDRFSAERTGGSVSTLTIQRTQQEDSAVYLCASSLLVGGDYEQYFGPGTRLTVT.

This clonotype was counted between two and nine times. Here the CDR3 DNA reads TGCGCCAGCAGCTTGGACGGGACAACGGAGTATGGCTACACCTTC. This gives the protein CASSLDGTTEYGYTF. The V gene is TRBV5-1, the J gene TRBJ1-2; perhaps TRBD1 as D (6 bases). This CDR3 is built from 15 residues. CDR1 is SGHRS, CDR2 YFSETQ, per germline. V lost 0 bases and J 5 bases, leaving 14 bases between the germline ends. The variable domain in full, completed from reference TRBV5-1 and TRBJ1-2, reads KAGVTQTPRYLIKTRGQQVTLSCSPISGHRSVSWYQQTPGQGLQFLFEYFSETQRNKGNFPGRFSGRQFSNSRSEMNVSTLELGDSALYLCASSLDGTTEYGYTFGSGTRLTVV.

This clonotype was detected ten times or more. V usage is TRBV4-3 and J usage is TRBJ1-3; no clear D gene. Trimming shortened V by 0 bases and J by 0 bases, and 12 bases separated the two germline ends. Germline V CDR1 and CDR2: LGHNA, YSLEER. The CDR3 runs to 17 residues. CDR3 sequence reads: CASSQDPPSSSGNTIYF. The CDR3 coding sequence is TGCGCCAGCAGCCAAGATCCGCCGTCTAGCTCTGGAAACACCATATATTTT.

This clonotype was seen a few times. Written as DNA, the CDR3 is TGTGCCAGCAGTTACTCGTTCCAGCCGAGGTCCTACGAGCAGTACTTC. Protein sequence: CASSYSFQPRSYEQYF. The gene calls are TRBV6-5 and TRBJ2-7; no clear D. This CDR3 has 16 amino acids. Germline values: CDR1 MNHEY, CDR2 SVGAGI. The V end was cut by 0 bases, the J end by 1 base, with 13 bases between.

This clonotype was found a few times. The chain is built from TRBV20-1 and TRBJ2-3; TRBD1 might be the D (6 bases). CDR3 length equals 13 residues. V was clipped by 6 bases and J by 2 bases, with 12 bases between them. CDR1 and CDR2 from the germline V gene are DFQATT and SNEGSKA (reference sequence). CDR3 in DNA: TGCAGTGCCTGGACAGTTGACACAGATACGCAGTATTTT. It encodes CSAWTVDTDTQYF.

This clonotype came up many times. V and J are TRBV7-2 and TRBJ2-1, with 12 bases lining up with TRBD2. Germline values: CDR1 SGHTA, CDR2 FQGNSA. J gave up 7 bases and V 5 bases, and 6 bases lay outside the gene matches. The CDR3 is made up of 15 amino acids. CDR3 in DNA: TGTGCCAGCAGCCCTAGCGGGGGGGCGGCGAATGAGCAGTTCTTC. This codes for CASSPSGGAANEQFF.

This clonotype was detected only a few times. The chain recombines TRBV27 with TRBJ2-1, with no clear D. From germline, CDR1 is MNHEY and CDR2 SMNVEV (reference sequence). Trimming left V 3 bases short and J 9 bases short, with 6 bases between. The CDR3 contains 11 residues. The CDR3: CASSFRTEQFF. As DNA, the CDR3 is TGTGCCAGCAGTTTTAGAACTGAGCAGTTCTTC.

In this sample, this clonotype turned up a few times. CDR3 coding DNA: TGTGCCAGCAGTGTTTACAACACAGATACGCAGTATTTT. Translated: CASSVYNTDTQYF. The rearrangement joins TRBV2 to TRBJ2-3; no firm D call. The germline V gene encodes CDR1 SNHLY and CDR2 FYNNEI. The V end lost 4 bases, the J end lost 2 bases, and 7 bases lay between the germline ends. The CDR3 totals 13 residues.

The chain is built from TRBV6-2 or TRBV6-3 and TRBJ2-1; weak D call: TRBD2 (7 bases). V was clipped by 2 bases and J by 8 bases, with 19 bases between them. The CDR3 sequence is 16 residues long. Germline CDR1 reads MNHEY; CDR2 reads SVGEGT. The CDR3 nucleotides are TGTGCCAGCAGTTACACACCTGGGGGGGCGCGCCATGAGCAGTTCTTC. Translated, it gives CASSYTPGGARHEQFF.

This clonotype was found many times. The chain recombines TRBV7-2 with TRBJ1-6, with D possibly being TRBD1 (5 bases). The CDR3 has 15 residues. Trimming cost V 7 bases and J 7 bases, with 17 bases left between them. Germline V gene lookup returns CDR1 SGHTA and CDR2 FQGNSA. The CDR3: CASTIRDLRNSPLHF. The CDR3 nucleotides read TGTGCCAGCACTATACGGGACCTAAGGAATTCACCCCTCCACTTT.

This rearrangement joins TRBV11-2 to TRBJ2-2; a possible D gene is TRBD1 (6 bases). The V gene's germline CDR1 is SGHAT and CDR2 FQNNGV. The CDR3 has 14 residues. The V end was cut by 3 bases, the J end by 5 bases, with 10 bases between. The CDR3 coding sequence is TGTGCCAGCAGCTTTGGACAGAGGACCGGGGAGCTGTTTTTT. Translated, it gives CASSFGQRTGELFF.

The V and J genes are TRBV28 and TRBJ2-2; TRBD1 matches 11 bases. V gave up 6 bases and J gave up 2 bases; unmatched junction bases: 5. This CDR3 has 16 residues. Germline-derived CDR1 and CDR2 are MDHEN and SYDVKM. CDR3 in amino acids: CASRPRTGGNTGELFF. The CDR3 DNA reads TGTGCCAGCAGGCCCAGGACAGGGGGCAACACCGGGGAGCTGTTTTTT.

This clonotype was counted ten times or more. The V gene is TRBV29-1, the J gene TRBJ1-6, with TRBD1 matching 7 bases. The CDR3 is made up of 12 amino acids. Trimming at V came to 7 bases and at J to 6 bases, leaving 3 bases not matched to a gene. Germline CDR1 SQVTM, CDR2 ANQGSEA. The CDR3 spells CSAGTANSPLHF. The DNA of the CDR3 is TGCAGCGCCGGGACAGCTAATTCACCCCTCCACTTT.

This clonotype was seen a handful of times. As DNA, the CDR3 is TGTGCCAGCAGCTCGTTTAGGGAGGACAGGGGGCGATCACCCCTCCACTTT. Amino acid sequence: CASSSFREDRGRSPLHF. The genes are TRBV11-2 and TRBJ1-6; 11 bases match TRBD1. Germline V gives CDR1 SGHAT, CDR2 FQNNGV. The CDR3 extends over 17 amino acids. Losses at the gene ends were 4 bases for V and 10 bases for J; bases not matched to a gene: 12.

CDR3 sequence reads: CASSRPGQQQYF. The CDR3 nucleotides read TGTGCCAGCAGTCGACCGGGACAGCAGCAGTATTTT. This chain links TRBV6-2 or TRBV6-3 with TRBJ2-3; 7 bases line up with TRBD1. Germline V gene lookup returns CDR1 MNHEY and CDR2 SVGEGT. This CDR3 comprises 12 residues. The V and J ends lost 5 bases and 11 bases, in that order; junction bases with no gene match: 7.

Here the CDR3 DNA reads TGTGCCAGCAATGGGACATGGAGCAATCAGCCCCAGCATTTT. This translates into CASNGTWSNQPQHF. The V and J genes are TRBV12-3 or TRBV12-4 and TRBJ1-5; D is perhaps TRBD1 (6 bases). The CDR3 is 14 residues long. The V and J ends lost 7 bases and 1 base respectively, with 11 bases between them.

The sample holds a few counts of this clonotype. The chain is built from TRBV5-1 and TRBJ2-6; D gene ambiguous. Germline V gives CDR1 SGHRS, CDR2 YFSETQ. This CDR3 is built from 14 residues. V lost 5 bases to trimming and J lost 0 bases, with 6 bases between them. CDR3 sequence reads: CASRASSGANVLTF. CDR3 nucleotide sequence: TGCGCCAGCAGAGCGAGCTCTGGGGCCAACGTCCTGACTTTC. Complete variable domain (other parts from reference TRBV5-1 and TRBJ2-6): KAGVTQTPRYLIKTRGQQVTLSCSPISGHRSVSWYQQTPGQGLQFLFEYFSETQRNKGNFPGRFSGRQFSNSRSEMNVSTLELGDSALYLCASRASSGANVLTFGAGSRLTVL.

This clonotype was found many times. The rearrangement joins TRBV7-2 to TRBJ2-3; TRBD2 aligns across 11 bases. Looked up from germline, CDR1 is SGHTA and CDR2 is FQGNSA. V dropped 0 bases and J dropped 4; count of bases not matched to a gene: 3. This CDR3 is 16 amino acids long. CDR3 nucleotide sequence: TGTGCCAGCAGCTTAGCGCTAGCGGGGGGATCAGATACGCAGTATTTT. Protein product: CASSLALAGGSDTQYF.

This clonotype came up many times. The chain couples TRBV7-2 to TRBJ2-3; possible D gene TRBD2, 7 bases. CDR3 size: 14 residues. Germline-derived CDR1 and CDR2 are SGHTA and FQGNSA. V lost 4 bases and J lost 7, with 15 bases in between. The CDR3 loop is CASSSGRGAYTQYF. For the CDR3, the DNA is TGTGCCAGCAGCTCGGGACGGGGGGCCTATACGCAGTATTTT.

This clonotype was seen many times. In DNA form, the CDR3 reads TGTGCCAGCAGTCGACAGGGGGCGGACGAGCAGTACTTC. It translates to CASSRQGADEQYF. The chain joins TRBV25-1 to TRBJ2-7, with 10 nucleotides matching TRBD1. Germline V CDR1 and CDR2: MGHDK, SYGVNS. With V trimmed by 5 bases and J by 5 bases, 3 bases remained unmatched. CDR3 length equals 13 residues.

This clonotype was picked up a small number of times. V and J are TRBV6-2 or TRBV6-3 and TRBJ1-5; D not resolved. CDR3 length equals 14 residues. The V and J ends lost 2 bases and 0 bases respectively, with 5 bases between them. The V gene's germline CDR1 is MNHEY and CDR2 SVGEGT. For the CDR3, the DNA is TGTGCCAGCAGTTACCAACATAGCAATCAGCCCCAGCATTTT. It encodes CASSYQHSNQPQHF.

This clonotype was counted between two and nine times. J is TRBJ1-3 and V is TRBV12-3 or TRBV12-4; D is ambiguous. Between the trimmed V and J ends, which lost 9 bases and 0 bases, there was a span of 12 bases. The CDR3 sequence is 14 residues long. In DNA form, the CDR3 reads TGTGCCAGTTCGTCCGACTACTCTGGAAACACCATATATTTT. Translating it yields CASSSDYSGNTIYF.

This clonotype was recorded at least ten times. The chain combines TRBV7-2 with TRBJ2-5; D possibly corresponds to TRBD2 (6 bases). CDR1 is SGHTA, CDR2 FQGNSA, per germline. This CDR3 comprises 17 residues. V was cut by 6 bases and J by 5 bases, with 25 bases left in between. The CDR3 region is CASSLKGGGVRRETQYF. For the CDR3, the DNA is TGTGCCAGCAGTCTCAAGGGAGGCGGGGTCAGACGGGAGACCCAGTACTTC.